The next 17 T cell receptor beta chains were all read from a single sample in a study of graft-versus-host responses after intestinal transplantation. Sequencing was performed with immunoSEQ multiplex PCR; in TCRdb, only in-frame clones are kept and a portion is missing. The table shows roughly 64,000 clones, with roughly 90% occurring only once. No antigen is known for these receptors. Sequenced here: unstimulated CD8+ T cells sorted from spleen or lymph node cells, sampled before transplant. The source of these receptors is a human donor who was the organ donor for an intestinal transplant.

J is TRBJ1-4 and V is TRBV9, with 7 nucleotides matching TRBD1. The germline gives CDR1 SGDLS, CDR2 YYNGEE. V lost 4 bases to trimming and J lost 1 base; unmatched junction nucleotides: 10. CDR3 length: 17 residues. The CDR3: CASSPTGIQKTNEKLFF. CDR3 DNA: TGTGCCAGCAGCCCGACAGGGATACAAAAAACTAATGAAAAACTGTTTTTT. The full variable domain, completed using reference TRBV9 and TRBJ1-4, is DSGVTQTPKHLITATGQRVTLRCSPRSGDLSVYWYQQSLDQGLQFLIQYYNGEERAKGNILERFSAQQFPDLHSELNLSSLELGDSALYFCASSPTGIQKTNEKLFFGSGTQLSVL.

The V call is TRBV5-6, the J call TRBJ2-7; 11 bases map to TRBD1. Germline V lookup: CDR1 SGHDT, CDR2 YYEEEE. CDR3 length: 16 residues. V lost 1 base, J lost 3 bases, and 6 bases stayed unmatched. The CDR3 is CASSLWGGTGGYEQYF. Written as DNA, the CDR3 is TGTGCCAGCAGCTTGTGGGGCGGGACAGGGGGCTACGAGCAGTACTTC. Looking up the rest from reference TRBV5-6 and TRBJ2-7 gives the full variable domain: DAGVTQSPTHLIKTRGQQVTLRCSPKSGHDTVSWYQQALGQGPQFIFQYYEEEERQRGNFPDRFSGHQFPNYSSELNVNALLLGDSALYLCASSLWGGTGGYEQYFGPGTRLTVT.

This chain joins TRBV5-4 and TRBJ2-7, with 10 bases fitting TRBD1. V gave up 4 bases and J gave up 2 bases; unmatched junction bases: 6. Germline V gene sequence: CDR1 SGHNT, CDR2 YYREEE (reference sequence). The CDR3 totals 15 residues. The CDR3, as DNA: TGTGCCAGCAGCCTGGGGACAGGGGTTACCTACGAGCAGTACTTC. Amino acid sequence: CASSLGTGVTYEQYF.

The chain uses TRBV9 and TRBJ2-7, with D perhaps matching TRBD1 (6 bases). Trimming removed 3 bases at V and 2 bases at J, with 21 bases between. The CDR3 totals 17 residues. Looked up from germline, CDR1 is SGDLS and CDR2 is YYNGEE. CDR3 amino acids: CASSAHHWEGGTYEQYF. The CDR3, as DNA: TGTGCCAGCAGCGCCCATCATTGGGAAGGGGGTACCTACGAGCAGTACTTC.

The V and J genes are TRBV27 and TRBJ2-5, with D maybe TRBD2 (5 bases). The CDR3 runs 14 residues. The V end was cut by 6 bases, the J end by 3 bases, with 14 bases between. Germline V lookup: CDR1 MNHEY, CDR2 SMNVEV (reference sequence). CDR3 sequence: CASSPLSGEETQYF. The CDR3 DNA is TGTGCCAGCAGCCCCCTGAGCGGTGAAGAGACCCAGTACTTC.

The chain carries TRBV19 and TRBJ1-5, with D possibly being TRBD1 (6 bases). Germline V gives CDR1 LNHDA, CDR2 SQIVND (reference sequence). The V end lost 3 bases, the J end lost 3 bases, and 15 bases lay between the germline ends. There are 16 residues in the CDR3. This CDR3 reads CASSMRQETTNQPQHF. DNA of the CDR3: TGTGCCAGTAGTATGAGACAGGAAACAACCAATCAGCCCCAGCATTTT.

The chain couples TRBV28 to TRBJ2-7; a possible D gene is TRBD2 (7 bases). In germline, CDR1 is MDHEN, CDR2 SYDVKM. The length of the CDR3 is 14 residues. V shed 0 bases and J shed 2 bases, with 8 bases lying between them. The CDR3 spells CASSLWRGPYEQYF. The DNA for the CDR3 is TGTGCCAGCAGTTTATGGCGGGGGCCCTACGAGCAGTACTTC.

V and J are TRBV7-2 and TRBJ2-3, with D tentatively TRBD2 (5 bases). The CDR3 runs to 14 residues. Germline V gives CDR1 SGHTA, CDR2 FQGNSA. V shed 2 bases and J shed 6 bases, with 12 bases lying between them. CDR3 region: CASSLLPGRDTQYF. Here the CDR3 DNA reads TGTGCCAGCAGCTTACTGCCGGGAAGGGATACGCAGTATTTT.

The V gene is TRBV15, the J gene TRBJ2-3; D is perhaps TRBD2 (6 bases). Germline CDR1 is LNHNV and CDR2 is YYDKDF (reference sequence). The V gene lost 5 bases and the J gene lost 0 bases, with 15 bases spanning the gap. The CDR3 has 16 amino acids. In nucleotides, the CDR3 is TGTGCCACCAGCGGCAGGCGGGACCCTAGCACAGATACGCAGTATTTT. Residues: CATSGRRDPSTDTQYF.

In this sample, this clone turned up once. The genes are TRBV6-6 and TRBJ2-7; 10 nucleotides line up with TRBD1. V was pared by 2 bases and J by 1 base, with 2 bases of the junction left unmatched. The CDR3 contains 15 residues. Germline lookup yields CDR1 MNHNY and CDR2 SVGAGI (reference sequence). This CDR3 is CASSYPGQGSYEQYF. The DNA of the CDR3 is TGTGCCAGCAGTTACCCGGGACAGGGGTCCTACGAGCAGTACTTC.

The J gene is TRBJ2-2, the V gene TRBV6-5; 10 nucleotides line up with TRBD2. Germline-derived CDR1 and CDR2 are MNHEY and SVGAGI. The ends lost 2 bases at V and 3 bases at J; junction bases unmatched: 0. The CDR3 extends over 15 amino acids. The CDR3 spells CASSYGTSDTGELFF. The CDR3 DNA reads TGTGCCAGCAGTTACGGGACTAGCGACACCGGGGAGCTGTTTTTT.

The CDR3 spells CASSQKVGTSLWGNIQYF. CDR3 nucleotides: TGTGCCAGCAGCCAGAAAGTAGGGACTAGCCTATGGGGGAACATTCAGTACTTC. This sequence joins TRBV4-2 and TRBJ2-4; 9 bases fit TRBD2. V shed 3 bases and J 7 bases; nucleotides not matched to a gene: 16. Germline values: CDR1 LGHNA, CDR2 YNFKEQ. This CDR3 spans 18 amino acids.

The chain has TRBV28 and TRBJ2-7; 9 positions agree with TRBD1. Germline lookup yields CDR1 MDHEN and CDR2 SYDVKM. V lost 5 bases, J lost 6 bases, and 11 bases stayed unmatched. CDR3 length: 15 amino acids. The CDR3 region is CASSLSRTGEAEQYF. The DNA of the CDR3 is TGTGCCAGCAGTCTCTCAAGGACAGGGGAGGCCGAGCAGTACTTC.

The chain couples TRBV6-4 to TRBJ2-3; 14 bases match TRBD2. Germline V lookup: CDR1 MRHNA, CDR2 SNTAGT. The junction had 5 bases not matched to a gene; V was cut back by 8 bases and J by 4 bases. The CDR3 has 15 residues. CDR3 sequence reads: CASGPTSGRADTQYF. CDR3 nucleotide sequence: TGTGCCAGCGGACCGACTAGCGGGAGGGCAGATACGCAGTATTTT.

The chain joins TRBV16 to TRBJ2-5, with a possible D match to TRBD2 (5 bases). From germline, CDR1 is KGHSY and CDR2 FQNENV. V lost 5 bases, J lost 5 bases, and 21 bases lay in between. The CDR3 runs to 16 residues. The CDR3 bases are TGTGCCAGCAGCGTTCTGGGGAGTCGTTTTGGCGAGACCCAGTACTTC. It specifies CASSVLGSRFGETQYF.

The CDR3 loop reads CASSQESGGAAGPWTQYF. CDR3 coding DNA: TGTGCCAGCAGCCAAGAGAGCGGTGGGGCAGCGGGGCCGTGGACGCAGTATTTT. This rearrangement joins TRBV4-2 to TRBJ2-3; TRBD2 matches at 7 bases. J was trimmed by 9 bases and V by 0 bases; bases with no gene match: 18. There are 18 residues in the CDR3. CDR1 and CDR2 from the germline V gene are LGHNA and YNFKEQ.

This chain links TRBV4-1 with TRBJ2-2; 8 bases fit TRBD2. Germline CDR1 reads MGHRA; CDR2 reads YSYEKL. V lost 4 bases and J lost 7; bases outside the gene matches: 20. The CDR3 is 19 residues long. CDR3 nucleotide sequence: TGCGCCAGCAGCCCCACGCTCCTAGCGGGCGGGGTCCGGGGCGGGGAGCTGTTTTTT. It encodes CASSPTLLAGGVRGGELFF.